This T cell receptor (beta chain) originates from a study of blood T cell repertoires in COVID-19. Study-wide context: The cDNA or gDNA used as material had been derived from T cells, B-cell-depleted T cells, or PBMCs.

Methods used by the authors: Estimates of nucleated cell counts were drawn from the amplification of reference gene primers. Sequencing was performed with immunoSEQ multiplex PCR; in TCRdb, only in-frame clones are kept and a portion is missing. Clone size and V and J calls were adopted from that table, with D and trimming inferred from the DNA. The sample has 95,000 to 150,000 clones; over 65% are singletons. The CDR3 has 13 amino acids. Germline V gene lookup returns CDR1 SQVTM and CDR2 ANQGSEA. Trimming removed 6 bases at V and 2 bases at J, with 13 bases between. The sample comprised peripheral blood. V and J are TRBV29-1 and TRBJ1-2, with a possible D match to TRBD1 (5 bases). The sequence was collected from a woman in her seventies with acute or convalescent COVID-19. DNA for the CDR3: TGCAGCGTAGTCAACACAGGAAACTATGGCTACACCTTC. This encodes CSVVNTGNYGYTF. Full variable domain (outside the CDR3, taken from reference TRBV29-1 and TRBJ1-2): SAVISQKPSRDICQRGTSLTIQCQVDSQVTMMFWYRQQPGQSLTLIATANQGSEATYESGFVIDKFPISRPNLTFSTLTVSNMSPEDSSIYLCSVVNTGNYGYTFGSGTRLTVV.